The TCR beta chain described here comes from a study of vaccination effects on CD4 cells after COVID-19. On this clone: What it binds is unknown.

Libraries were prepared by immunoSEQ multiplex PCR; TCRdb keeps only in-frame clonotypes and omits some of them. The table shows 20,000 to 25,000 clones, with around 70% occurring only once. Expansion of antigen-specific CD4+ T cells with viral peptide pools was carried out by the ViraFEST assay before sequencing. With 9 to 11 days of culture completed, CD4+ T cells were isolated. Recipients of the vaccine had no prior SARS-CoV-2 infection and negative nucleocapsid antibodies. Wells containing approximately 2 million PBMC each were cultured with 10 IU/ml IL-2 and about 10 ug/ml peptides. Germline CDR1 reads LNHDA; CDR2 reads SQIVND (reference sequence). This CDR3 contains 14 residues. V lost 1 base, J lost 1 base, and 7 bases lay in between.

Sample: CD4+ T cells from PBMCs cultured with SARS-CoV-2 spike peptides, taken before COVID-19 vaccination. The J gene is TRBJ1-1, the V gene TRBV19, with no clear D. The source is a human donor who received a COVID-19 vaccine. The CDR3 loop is CASSIVVRNTEAFF. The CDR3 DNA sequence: TGTGCCAGTAGTATAGTGGTTAGGAACACTGAAGCTTTCTTT.